This T cell receptor beta chain was recorded in a study of breast tumors, draining lymph nodes, adjacent tissues. Breast cancer patients provided tissue from their axillary draining lymph nodes. From the multiplex PCR reads, TCRdb called clonotypes with MiXCR, one entry per CDR3 protein. Found here are approximately 130,000 distinct CDR3 sequences, around 21% of them singletons; the top ten hold 2% to 2.5%. The TCR was taken from a female donor with breast cancer. Some clones in this sample may be carry-over from other donors' samples. The sequenced sample was axillary lymph node tissue.

This CDR3 is CATSDAAENTGELFF. Here the CDR3 DNA reads TGTGCCACCAGTGATGCCGCAGAGAACACCGGGGAGCTGTTTTTT. The rearrangement uses TRBV24-1 and TRBJ2-2; D not resolved. Germline assignment: CDR1 KGHDR and CDR2 SFDVKD. The CDR3 contains 15 residues. The V end was cut by 3 bases, the J end by 1 base, with 8 bases between.